Described below is a single T cell receptor (beta chain) sequence and its context. Its antigen is unknown. A read error may account for a junction end that differs from germline. This sample was included in a study of tumor-infiltrating lymphocytes in primary liver carcinoma (dated by TCRdb to about 2017). Some background on the complete study: Surgical resection was performed in China between November 2015 and early 2016 on about 5 patients with histopathologically diagnosed primary liver carcinoma. Hepatocellular carcinoma (four) or combined HCC and intrahepatic cholangiocarcinoma (one) was present in the five patients, who were three men and two women aged 30 to 69 years. The five patients had tumors of stage T1-T3 N0M0, with maximum diameters ranging from 4.2 to 10 cm. Each sample produced roughly 3.65 to 7.13 million productive TCRbeta reads, and read depth showed no significant difference between tissue types. Across five regions of each liver tumor, along with adjacent normal tissue and blood, the study brought together TCRbeta repertoire sequencing, expression microarrays and whole-exome sequencing. A total of approximately 35 specimens from 5 patients, comprising about 25 tumor regions, 5 adjacent noncancerous liver tissues and 5 peripheral blood samples, were covered by TCRbeta repertoire sequencing. Reproducibility between technical replicate repertoires was high, with correlation coefficients above 0.95 and mean shared-clone rates near 0.89. General findings and caveats noted by the study authors: Comparison of CD4+ and CD8+ T cell repertoires was precluded by the use of bulk unsorted samples. Compared with blood, tumors had a significantly larger share of the repertoire taken up by the top 250 clones (p = 0.039). Pairs of tumor regions showed greater repertoire overlap (mean around 36%) than tumor-adjacent pairs (17%) or tumor-blood pairs (about 14%), which is consistent with antigen-driven expansion. Only a few patients were included in the study, and the authors note that the findings should be validated in a larger study. Because only the TCR beta chain was sequenced and unpaired alpha chains were not captured, true repertoire diversity is likely underestimated.

Counted from cysteine to phenylalanine, this CDR3 has 16 amino acids. The CDR3 DNA has 48 bases and is translated from base 1. Sequences SGHAT (CDR1) and FQNNGV (CDR2) are obtained from the germline V gene. Starting from roughly 500 ng total RNA, TCRbeta-specific cDNA was produced by reverse transcription with a constant-region primer and ProtoScript II reverse transcriptase. The TCRbeta libraries were prepared through three rounds of nested multiplex PCR following a slightly modified ARM-PCR procedure. Each of the first two PCR rounds ran for around 10 cycles using multiplex TRBV1-TRBV30 forward primers together with a Cbeta reverse primer. A final 25-cycle PCR with Deep VentR polymerase added sample barcodes and Illumina adapters. Before sequencing, amplicons of 200-500 bp were purified from gel using a QIAquick gel extraction kit. The TCRbeta amplicons were sequenced with 250-bp paired-end reads on an Illumina HiSeq 2500. Concerning the study's data processing: Reads were quality-trimmed with Trimmomatic v0.33, and paired reads were merged with FLASH v1.2.11 to recover full CDR3 sequences. V, D and J germline segments were assigned to the rearranged TCRbeta sequences using MiGEC v1.2.1b. Clonotype statistics, along with Shannon-Wiener diversity indices, were calculated using VDJtools v1.0.0. Except for diversity analysis, only the 250 most abundant clonotypes of each sample were used in subsequent analyses to reduce sampling bias. TCRdb reworked the public reads: Q25 trimming with fastp, MiXCR clone assembly, productive beta chains retained. Merged by CDR3 protein, the rows form single entries marked with the most common genes and DNA. V and J calls and clone size were set by TCRdb, not the authors. For this sample the table gives some 180,000 distinct CDR3 sequences, of which 50% to 75% were detected only once. The ten largest clones represent 72% of the sample.

TRIzol reagent was used to extract blood RNA from unsorted whole blood, while the DNeasy Blood & Tissue kit provided the germline DNA. At the time of sampling, the patients were treatment-naive and had chronic HBV infection. Before surgery, 3 to 4.5 milliliters of peripheral blood were collected into K2EDTA tubes. The specimen sequenced was peripheral blood. The receptor's source is a man aged 40-49 years with primary liver carcinoma and hepatitis B virus infection. This sequence uses TRBV11-2 and TRBJ2-2; TRBD2 is perhaps the D gene, given 5 matching bases. The DNA sequence is as follows: TGTGCCAGCAGCTTGTCACGGTCTGGGAGCACCGGGGAGCTGTTCTTT. Its amino acids are CASSLSRSGSTGELFF.